Listed here are 5 T cell receptor beta chains from one sample, sequenced in a study of T-cell reconstitution after alpha-beta-depleted transplantation in children. Library preparation (for TCRbeta) was performed with unique molecular identifiers. TCRdb re-called the PCR reads with MiXCR, one entry per CDR3 protein. This table has roughly 790,000 distinct CDR3 sequences, less than 20% appearing once. Sequenced material: PBMCs, mostly from graft donor cells, taken 360 days after TCRalphabeta/CD19-depleted stem cell transplant. The receptors stem from a male patient under 18 who had a stem cell transplant for acute lymphoblastic leukemia, so the T cells may come from the graft donor.

This clonotype was recorded a few times. This chain links TRBV29-1 with TRBJ2-2; the match to TRBD1 covers 7 bases. With V trimmed by 6 bases and J by 1 base, 8 bases remained unmatched. Germline V gene sequence: CDR1 SQVTM, CDR2 ANQGSEA. The length of the CDR3 is 15 residues. CDR3 residues: CSVRQGQGNTGELFF. CDR3 DNA sequence: TGCAGCGTCCGACAGGGCCAGGGGAACACCGGGGAGCTGTTTTTT.

This chain links TRBV6-2 or TRBV6-3 with TRBJ2-1; 9 bases are a match to TRBD1. The junction had 8 bases not matched to a gene; V was cut back by 5 bases and J by 6 bases. The CDR3 loop spans 15 amino acids. Germline V gene sequence: CDR1 MNHEY, CDR2 SVGEGT. The CDR3 spells CASSPRDRVLNEQFF. The DNA for the CDR3 is TGTGCCAGCAGTCCCCGGGACAGGGTCCTCAATGAGCAGTTCTTC.

J is TRBJ2-1 and V is TRBV20-1; 9 nucleotides align to TRBD2. V lost 7 bases, J lost 4 bases, and 5 bases stayed unmatched. This CDR3 spans 13 amino acids. CDR1 and CDR2 (germline): DFQATT, SNEGSKA (reference sequence). The CDR3 DNA follows: TGCAGTGTTCTAGCGGGAATTTACAATGAGCAGTTCTTC. Protein: CSVLAGIYNEQFF.

The chain joins TRBV7-3 to TRBJ1-2, with a tentative D call TRBD1 (6 bases). The CDR3 totals 13 residues. V lost 5 bases, J lost 3 bases, and 10 bases lay in between. CDR1 is SGHTA, CDR2 FQGTGA, per germline. CDR3 amino acids: CASSAPGDYGYTF. CDR3 sequence (DNA): TGTGCCAGCAGCGCCCCAGGGGACTATGGCTACACCTTC.

This clonotype occurred many times. The chain links TRBV5-6 to TRBJ2-2; D is uncertain. With 0 bases removed from V and 9 bases from J, the gap between germline ends came to 9 bases. The V gene's germline CDR1 is SGHDT and CDR2 YYEEEE. The CDR3 length is 13 residues. The CDR3 loop is CASSLGRARELFF. The CDR3 DNA follows: TGTGCCAGCAGCTTGGGACGGGCTCGGGAGCTGTTTTTT.